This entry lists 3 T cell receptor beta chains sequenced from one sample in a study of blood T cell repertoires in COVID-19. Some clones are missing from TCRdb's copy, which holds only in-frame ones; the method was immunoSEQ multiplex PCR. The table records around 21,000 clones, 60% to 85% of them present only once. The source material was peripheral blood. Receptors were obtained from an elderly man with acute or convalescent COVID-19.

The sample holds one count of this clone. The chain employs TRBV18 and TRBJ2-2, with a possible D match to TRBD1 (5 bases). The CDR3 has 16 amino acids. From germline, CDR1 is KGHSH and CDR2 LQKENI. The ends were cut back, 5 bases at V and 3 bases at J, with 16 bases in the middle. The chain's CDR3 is CASSANGAGYTGELFF. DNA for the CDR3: TGTGCCAGCTCAGCAAACGGCGCAGGGTACACCGGGGAGCTGTTTTTT.

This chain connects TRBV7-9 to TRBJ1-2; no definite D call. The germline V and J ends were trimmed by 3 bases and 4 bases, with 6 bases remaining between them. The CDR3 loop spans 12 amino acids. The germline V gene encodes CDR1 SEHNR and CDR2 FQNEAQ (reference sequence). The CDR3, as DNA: TGTGCCAGCAGCTTGGACTTCTATGGCTACACCTTC. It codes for CASSLDFYGYTF. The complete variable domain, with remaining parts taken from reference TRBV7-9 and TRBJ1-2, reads DTGVSQNPRHKITKRGQNVTFRCDPISEHNRLYWYRQTLGQGPEFLTYFQNEAQLEKSRLLSDRFSAERPKGSFSTLEIQRTEQGDSAMYLCASSLDFYGYTFGSGTRLTVV.

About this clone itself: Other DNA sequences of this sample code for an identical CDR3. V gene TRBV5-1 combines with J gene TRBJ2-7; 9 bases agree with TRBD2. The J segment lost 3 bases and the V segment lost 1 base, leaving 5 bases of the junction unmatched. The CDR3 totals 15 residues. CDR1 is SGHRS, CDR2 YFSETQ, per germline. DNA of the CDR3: TGCGCCAGCAGCTTGACAGCGGGAGGCGGCTACGAGCAGTACTTC. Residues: CASSLTAGGGYEQYF.